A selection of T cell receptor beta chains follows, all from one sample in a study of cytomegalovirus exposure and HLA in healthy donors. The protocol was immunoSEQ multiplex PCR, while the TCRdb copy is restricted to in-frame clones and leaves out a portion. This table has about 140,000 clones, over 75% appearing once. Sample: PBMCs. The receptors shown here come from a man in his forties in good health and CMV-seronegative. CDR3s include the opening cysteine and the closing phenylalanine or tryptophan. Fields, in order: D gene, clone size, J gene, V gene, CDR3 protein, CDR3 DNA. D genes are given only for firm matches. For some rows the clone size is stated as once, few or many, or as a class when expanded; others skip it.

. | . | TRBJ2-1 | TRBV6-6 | CASSYGQQGYNEQFF | TGTGCCAGCAGTTACGGACAGCAGGGCTACAATGAGCAGTTCTTC
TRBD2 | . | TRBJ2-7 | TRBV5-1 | CASSSILAGASYEQYF | TGCGCCAGCAGCTCTATATTAGCGGGCGCCTCCTACGAGCAGTACTTC
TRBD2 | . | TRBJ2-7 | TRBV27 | CASTLRTSGAYEQYF | TGTGCCAGCACCCTCAGGACTAGCGGGGCCTACGAGCAGTACTTC
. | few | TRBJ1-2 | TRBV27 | CASSLTWSGELNGYTF | TGTGCCAGCAGTTTAACCTGGTCCGGGGAACTGAATGGCTACACCTTC
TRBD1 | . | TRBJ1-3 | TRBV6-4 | CASSNGQGEPGNTIYF | TGTGCCAGCAGCAATGGACAGGGGGAGCCTGGAAACACCATATATTTT
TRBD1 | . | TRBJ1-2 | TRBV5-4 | CASSLETGSGYTF | TGTGCCAGCAGCTTGGAGACAGGGAGTGGCTACACCTTC
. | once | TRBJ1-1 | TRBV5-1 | CASSWDWGTEAFF | TGCGCCAGCAGCTGGGACTGGGGCACTGAAGCTTTCTTT
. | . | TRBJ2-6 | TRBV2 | CASSPGVGNSGANVLTF | TGTGCCAGCAGTCCGGGGGTAGGAAACTCTGGGGCCAACGTCCTGACTTTC
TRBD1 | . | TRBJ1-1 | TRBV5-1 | CASSYEGTGGILTEAFF | TGCGCCAGCAGCTACGAAGGGACAGGGGGAATATTGACTGAAGCTTTCTTT
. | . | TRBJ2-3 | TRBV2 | CASTDSGWSTRGYF | TGTGCCAGCACCGATTCGGGGTGGTCGACTCGTGGGTATTTT
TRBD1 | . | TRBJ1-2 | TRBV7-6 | CASSSSPPLGQANYGYTF | TGTGCCAGCAGCTCCTCCCCCCCTCTGGGACAGGCGAACTATGGCTACACCTTC
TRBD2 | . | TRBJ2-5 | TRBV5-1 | CASSSTSGEAETQYF | TGCGCCAGCAGCTCAACTAGCGGGGAAGCAGAGACCCAGTACTTC
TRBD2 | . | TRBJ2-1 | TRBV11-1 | CASSLRGAGGPREQFF | TGTGCCAGCAGCTTAAGGGGGGCGGGAGGGCCTCGGGAGCAGTTCTTC
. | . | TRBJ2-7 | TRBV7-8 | CASSPRASYEQYF | TGTGCCAGCAGCCCCCGTGCGAGCTACGAGCAGTACTTC
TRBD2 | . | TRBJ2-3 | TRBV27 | CASSKGLAGGFRKYF | TGTGCCAGCAGCAAGGGACTAGCGGGGGGGTTCCGAAAGTATTTT
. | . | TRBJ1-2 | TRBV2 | CASSAGQGQGYTF | TGTGCCAGCAGTGCCGGTCAGGGTCAAGGCTACACCTTC
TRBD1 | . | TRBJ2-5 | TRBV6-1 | CASSAQGANQETQYF | TGTGCCAGCAGTGCACAGGGGGCCAACCAAGAGACCCAGTACTTC
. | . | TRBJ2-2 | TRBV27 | CASSFLPDTGELFF | TGTGCCAGCAGTTTCCTCCCCGACACCGGGGAGCTGTTTTTT
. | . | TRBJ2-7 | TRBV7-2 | CASSLELSYEQYF | TGTGCCAGCAGCTTAGAACTTTCCTACGAGCAGTACTTC
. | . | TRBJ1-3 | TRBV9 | CASSVEAGTGNTIYF | TGTGCCAGCAGCGTAGAAGCAGGGACTGGAAACACCATATATTTT
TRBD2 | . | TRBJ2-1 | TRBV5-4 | CASSLVLAGGPIEQFF | TGTGCCAGCAGCTTGGTGCTAGCGGGAGGGCCAATTGAGCAGTTCTTC
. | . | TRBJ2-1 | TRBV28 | CASSRGRANEQFF | TGTGCCAGCAGTAGGGGCAGGGCCAATGAGCAGTTCTTC
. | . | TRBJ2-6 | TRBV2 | CASSELAAGANVLTF | TGTGCCAGCAGTGAACTGGCAGCTGGGGCCAACGTCCTGACTTTC
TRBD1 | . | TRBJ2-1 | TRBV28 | CASGAGGYNEQFF | TGTGCCTCAGGGGCAGGGGGTTACAATGAGCAGTTCTTC
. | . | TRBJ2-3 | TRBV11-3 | CASSLGTTSTDTQYF | TGTGCCAGCAGCTTAGGTACTACCAGCACAGATACGCAGTATTTT
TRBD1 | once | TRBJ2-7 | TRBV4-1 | CASSQAAGGNEQYF | TGCGCCAGCAGCCAAGCAGCAGGGGGCAACGAGCAGTACTTC
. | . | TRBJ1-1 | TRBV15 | CATSRDPRSNTEAFF | TGTGCCACCAGCAGAGATCCTAGGTCGAACACTGAAGCTTTCTTT
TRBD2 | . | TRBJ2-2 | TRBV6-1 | CASSRTSDTGELFF | TGTGCCAGCAGTAGGACTAGCGACACCGGGGAGCTGTTTTTT
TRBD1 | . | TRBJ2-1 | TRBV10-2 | CASSGDRASFWDNEQFF | TGCGCCAGCAGTGGAGACAGGGCTAGCTTTTGGGACAATGAGCAGTTCTTC
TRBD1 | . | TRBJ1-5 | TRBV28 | CASSFAGARGNQPQHF | TGTGCCAGCAGTTTCGCTGGGGCCAGGGGGAATCAGCCCCAGCATTTT
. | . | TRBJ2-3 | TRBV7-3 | CASSLSELGGGSTDTQYF | TGTGCCAGCAGCTTAAGCGAGTTGGGGGGTGGTAGCACAGATACGCAGTATTTT
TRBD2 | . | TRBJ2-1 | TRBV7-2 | CASSSPSGAHNEQFF | TGTGCCAGCAGCTCTCCTAGCGGGGCCCACAATGAGCAGTTCTTC
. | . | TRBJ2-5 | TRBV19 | CASSRVRGETQYF | TGTGCCAGTAGTAGGGTGCGAGGAGAGACCCAGTACTTC
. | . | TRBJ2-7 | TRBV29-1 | CSVETGSSYEQYF | TGCAGCGTTGAGACTGGTAGCTCCTACGAGCAGTACTTC
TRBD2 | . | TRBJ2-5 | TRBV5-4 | CASSLGLAGGETQYF | TGTGCCAGCAGCTTAGGACTAGCGGGGGGAGAGACCCAGTACTTC
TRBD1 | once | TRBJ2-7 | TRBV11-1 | CASSLRSGTAYYEQYF | TGTGCCAGCAGCTTAAGATCCGGGACAGCTTACTACGAGCAGTACTTC
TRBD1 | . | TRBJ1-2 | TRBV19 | CASSGQGPTYGYTF | TGTGCCAGTAGTGGACAGGGGCCCACCTATGGCTACACCTTC
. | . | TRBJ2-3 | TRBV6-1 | CASSATGSPTDTQYF | TGTGCCAGCAGTGCAACAGGATCCCCCACAGATACGCAGTATTTT
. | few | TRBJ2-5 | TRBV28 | CASSLRETQYF | TGTGCCAGCAGTTTACGGGAGACCCAGTACTTC
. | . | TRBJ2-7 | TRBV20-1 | CSARDPIEQYF | TGCAGTGCTAGAGACCCTATTGAGCAGTACTTC
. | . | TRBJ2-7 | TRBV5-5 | CASSLVRSYEQYF | TGTGCCAGCAGCTTGGTTCGCTCCTACGAGCAGTACTTC
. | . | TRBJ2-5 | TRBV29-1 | CSVEPGGLQGSYPGETQYF | TGCAGCGTTGAACCAGGGGGGCTACAGGGTAGTTATCCCGGAGAGACCCAGTACTTC
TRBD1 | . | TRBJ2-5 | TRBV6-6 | CASSLDRAFQETQYF | TGTGCCAGCAGCCTCGACAGGGCCTTCCAAGAGACCCAGTACTTC
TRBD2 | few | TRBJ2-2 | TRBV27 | CASSLGASGTGELFF | TGTGCCAGCAGTTTAGGGGCTAGCGGTACCGGGGAGCTGTTTTTT
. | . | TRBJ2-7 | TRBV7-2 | CASTPGTLFSYEQYF | TGTGCCAGCACCCCCGGGACACTTTTTTCCTACGAGCAGTACTTC
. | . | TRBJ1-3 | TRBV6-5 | CASSYGDSGNTIYF | TGTGCCAGCAGTTATGGAGACTCTGGAAACACCATATATTTT
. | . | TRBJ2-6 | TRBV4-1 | CASSQDPSGANGLTF | TGCGCCAGCAGCCAAGATCCGTCTGGGGCCAACGGCCTGACTTTC
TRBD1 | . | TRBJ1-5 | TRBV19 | CASSIGYRWELNRGSNQPQHF | TGTGCCAGTAGTATAGGATACAGATGGGAGCTAAACAGGGGTTCTAATCAGCCCCAGCATTTT
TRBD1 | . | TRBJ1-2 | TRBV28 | CASSRGQGAYGYTF | TGTGCCAGCAGTAGGGGACAGGGGGCCTATGGCTACACCTTC
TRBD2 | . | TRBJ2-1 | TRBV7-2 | CASTPSGGLYNEQFF | TGTGCCAGCACCCCCTCGGGGGGGCTTTACAATGAGCAGTTCTTC
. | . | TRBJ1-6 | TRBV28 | CASSPLGGSYNSPLHF | TGTGCCAGCAGTCCGCTGGGAGGGTCTTATAATTCACCCCTCCACTTT
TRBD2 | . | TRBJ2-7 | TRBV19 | CASSHKNSGGASEQYF | TGTGCCAGTAGTCATAAAAACAGCGGGGGGGCCAGCGAGCAGTACTTC
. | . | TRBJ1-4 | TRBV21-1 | CASSNQTGAKLFF | TGTGCCAGCAGCAACCAAACAGGGGCAAAACTGTTTTTT
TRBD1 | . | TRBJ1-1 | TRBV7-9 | CSSSSGTDNYSEAFF | TGTTCCAGCAGCTCGGGGACAGACAATTACTCTGAAGCTTTCTTT